This T cell receptor beta chain was recorded in a study of cytomegalovirus exposure and HLA in healthy donors. This clone was recorded a few times. Germline V gene data show CDR1 as SEHNR and CDR2 as FQNEAQ (reference sequence). The V end lost 0 bases, the J end lost 7 bases, and 6 bases lay between the germline ends. This CDR3 is built from 13 residues. Amplification used 60 Vbeta primers and 13 Jbeta primers. Measured with immunoSEQ multiplex PCR; TCRdb has only the in-frame clones, and not every one. This table has some 150,000 clones, more than 70% appearing once. The TCR sequence derives from a man aged 40-49 years in good health and CMV-seronegative. The source material was PBMCs. The rearrangement joins TRBV7-9 to TRBJ2-2; no clear D gene. CDR3 region: CASSLAGNGELFF. CDR3 coding DNA: TGTGCCAGCAGCTTAGCTGGCAACGGGGAGCTGTTTTTT. Complete variable domain (other parts from reference TRBV7-9 and TRBJ2-2): DTGVSQNPRHKITKRGQNVTFRCDPISEHNRLYWYRQTLGQGPEFLTYFQNEAQLEKSRLLSDRFSAERPKGSFSTLEIQRTEQGDSAMYLCASSLAGNGELFFGEGSRLTVL.